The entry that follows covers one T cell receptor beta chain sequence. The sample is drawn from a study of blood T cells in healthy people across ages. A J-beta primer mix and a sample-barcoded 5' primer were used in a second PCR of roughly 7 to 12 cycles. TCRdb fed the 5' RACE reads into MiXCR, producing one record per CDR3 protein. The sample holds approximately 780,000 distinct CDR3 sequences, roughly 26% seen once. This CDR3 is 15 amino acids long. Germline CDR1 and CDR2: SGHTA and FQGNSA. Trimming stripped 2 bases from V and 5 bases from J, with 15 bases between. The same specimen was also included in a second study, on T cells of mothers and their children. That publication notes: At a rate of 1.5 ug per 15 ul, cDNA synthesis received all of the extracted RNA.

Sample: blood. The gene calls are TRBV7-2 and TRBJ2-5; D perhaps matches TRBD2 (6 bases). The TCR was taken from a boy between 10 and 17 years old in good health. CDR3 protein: CASSLFAGILETQYF. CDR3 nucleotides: TGTGCCAGCAGCTTATTTGCGGGGATTTTGGAGACCCAGTACTTC.